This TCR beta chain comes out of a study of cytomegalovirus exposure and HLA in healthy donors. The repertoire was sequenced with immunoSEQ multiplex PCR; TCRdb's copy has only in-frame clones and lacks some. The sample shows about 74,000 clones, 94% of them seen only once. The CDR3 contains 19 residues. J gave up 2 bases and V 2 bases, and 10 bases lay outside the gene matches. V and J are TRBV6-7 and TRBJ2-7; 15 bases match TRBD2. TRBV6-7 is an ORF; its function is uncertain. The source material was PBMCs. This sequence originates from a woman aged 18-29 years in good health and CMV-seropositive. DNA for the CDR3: TGTGCCAGCAGTTACGTTAGGGGACTAGCGGGAGGCCATACCTACGAGCAGTACTTC. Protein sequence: CASSYVRGLAGGHTYEQYF.